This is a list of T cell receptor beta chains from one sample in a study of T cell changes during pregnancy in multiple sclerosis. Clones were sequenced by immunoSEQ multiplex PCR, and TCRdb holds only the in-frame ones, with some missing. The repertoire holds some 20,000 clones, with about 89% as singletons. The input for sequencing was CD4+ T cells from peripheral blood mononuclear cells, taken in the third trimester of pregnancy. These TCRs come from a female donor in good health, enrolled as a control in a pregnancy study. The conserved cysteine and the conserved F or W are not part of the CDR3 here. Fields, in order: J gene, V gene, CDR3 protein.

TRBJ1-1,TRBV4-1,ASSQARDRGTEAF
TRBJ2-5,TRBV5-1,ASSLAGMETQY
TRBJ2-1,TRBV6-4,ASSGMWGGYNEQF
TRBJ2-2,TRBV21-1,ASSWAAGLTGELF
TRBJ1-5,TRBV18,ASSPDRANQPQH
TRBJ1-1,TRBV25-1,ASSAGGQGSGEAF
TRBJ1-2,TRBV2,ASSALSGGQDGYT
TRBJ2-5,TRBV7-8,ASSQLVGGREETQY
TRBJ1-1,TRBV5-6,ASSRSLGQWNTEAF
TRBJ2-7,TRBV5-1,ASSLGGGSVY
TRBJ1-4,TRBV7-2,ASSLWSSGEKLF
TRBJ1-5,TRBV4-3,ASSQDGSNQPQH
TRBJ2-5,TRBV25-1,ASSVTARGETQY
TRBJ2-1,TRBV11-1,ASSRDSSYNEQF
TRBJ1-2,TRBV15,ATSRGAGINYGYT
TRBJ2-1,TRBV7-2,ASRNPKGVYNEQF
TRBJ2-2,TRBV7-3,ASSRRTSPGRSTGELF
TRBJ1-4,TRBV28,ASSLGGATNEKLF
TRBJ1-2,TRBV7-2,ASSFTGGYGYT
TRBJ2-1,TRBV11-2,ASSLVGGSYNEQF
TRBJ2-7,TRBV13,ASSLGLAGVHEQY
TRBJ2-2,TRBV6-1,ATGQGMDTGELF
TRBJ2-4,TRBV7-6,ASSSTRQTNIQY
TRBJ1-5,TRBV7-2,ASSNTQGTNQPQH
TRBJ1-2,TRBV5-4,ASSLSGGRDGYT
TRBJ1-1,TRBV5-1,ASSLGGGTIGTEAF
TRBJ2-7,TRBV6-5,ASSYRDRSYEQY
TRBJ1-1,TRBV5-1,ASSLISGSVLNTEAF
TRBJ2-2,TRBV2,ASSEVPTLAGAGGELF
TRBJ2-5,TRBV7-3,ASSSTGLETQY
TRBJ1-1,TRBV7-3,ASSASGAEAF
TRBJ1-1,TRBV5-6,ASSLRQPNAEAF